Shown below are 27 T cell receptor beta chains from a single sample sequenced in a study of cytomegalovirus exposure and HLA in healthy donors. PCR involved 60 Vbeta and 13 Jbeta primers. The protocol was immunoSEQ multiplex PCR, while the TCRdb copy is restricted to in-frame clones and leaves out a portion. The sample lists 110,000 or so clones; over 75% were seen once. Sequences were obtained from PBMCs. The receptors stem from a young woman in good health and CMV-seronegative.

The genes are TRBV30 and TRBJ1-1; D gene unclear. Trimming took 7 bases from V and 4 from J, leaving 16 bases between them. The CDR3 runs 13 residues. Germline V lookup: CDR1 GTSNPN, CDR2 SVGIG (reference sequence). The CDR3 DNA is TGTGCCTCCCTAGGTAGCTTCCGCACTGAAGCTTTCTTT. This gives the protein CASLGSFRTEAFF.

This chain uses TRBV4-1 with TRBJ1-3; no clear D gene. CDR1 is MGHRA, CDR2 YSYEKL, per germline. V was trimmed by 1 base and J by 3 bases, leaving 19 bases between them. The CDR3 has 18 amino acids. As DNA, the CDR3 is TGCGCCAGCAGCCAAGGCGCCTTTCGGAGGGAACTTGGAAACACCATATATTTT. Protein sequence: CASSQGAFRRELGNTIYF.

This clone was counted a single time. V is TRBV5-1 and J is TRBJ2-7, with D possibly being TRBD2 (5 bases). The germline gives CDR1 SGHRS, CDR2 YFSETQ. This CDR3 has 15 residues. Trimming left V 4 bases short and J 3 bases short, with 17 bases between. CDR3 nucleotide sequence: TGCGCCAGCAGCGGAAACATGGTGGGAGTCTACGAGCAGTACTTC. Protein sequence: CASSGNMVGVYEQYF.

The chain is built from TRBV5-4 and TRBJ1-6, with 9 bases aligning to TRBD1. Germline-derived CDR1 and CDR2 are SGHNT and YYREEE (reference sequence). The CDR3 sequence is 15 residues long. V shed 2 bases, J shed 9 bases, and the junction held 6 bases outside the gene matches. The CDR3 DNA reads TGTGCCAGCAGCTTTGTTACAGGGGGCAGTTCACCCCTCCACTTT. Its translation: CASSFVTGGSSPLHF.

The chain combines TRBV7-9 with TRBJ2-1; the D gene is possibly TRBD1 (6 bases). The V gene lost 4 bases and the J gene lost 6 bases, with 13 bases spanning the gap. Germline V gene sequence: CDR1 SEHNR, CDR2 FQNEAQ (reference sequence). There are 14 residues in the CDR3. The CDR3 DNA follows: TGTGCCAGCAGCTGGGGCGGACAGTCCAATGAGCAGTTCTTC. Residues: CASSWGGQSNEQFF.

The chain combines TRBV4-3 with TRBJ1-6; D ambiguous. V was cut by 1 base and J by 3 bases, with 7 bases left in between. Per germline, CDR1 LGHNA and CDR2 YSLEER. The CDR3 totals 15 residues. For the CDR3, the DNA is TGCGCCAGCAGCCAAGTACAAGTCTATAATTCACCCCTCCACTTT. It encodes CASSQVQVYNSPLHF.

The chain carries TRBV12-5 and TRBJ1-1; TRBD1 aligns across 10 bases. The germline gives CDR1 LGHNT, CDR2 FRNRAP. The CDR3 contains 11 residues. Germline trimming cut 7 bases from V and 11 bases from J; bases unmatched to any gene: 4. The CDR3 DNA reads as TGTGCTAGTGCCCTGGACAGGGGGGCTTTCTTT. Encoded protein: CASALDRGAFF. The variable domain in full, completed from reference TRBV12-5 and TRBJ1-1, reads DARVTQTPRHKVTEMGQEVTMRCQPILGHNTVFWYRQTMMQGLELLAYFRNRAPLDDSGMPKDRFSAEMPDATLATLKIQPSEPRDSAVYFCASALDRGAFFGQGTRLTVV.

The chain is built from TRBV5-1 and TRBJ1-2, with TRBD1 matching over 10 bases. With 5 bases clipped from V and 5 bases from J, the junction kept 3 bases outside the gene matches. The CDR3 runs to 13 residues. Germline CDR1 SGHRS, CDR2 YFSETQ. As DNA, the CDR3 is TGCGCCAGCAGGGTGGACAGGGGGTATGGCTACACCTTC. It is translated as CASRVDRGYGYTF. Using reference TRBV5-1 and TRBJ1-2 for the parts outside the CDR3, the full variable domain is KAGVTQTPRYLIKTRGQQVTLSCSPISGHRSVSWYQQTPGQGLQFLFEYFSETQRNKGNFPGRFSGRQFSNSRSEMNVSTLELGDSALYLCASRVDRGYGYTFGSGTRLTVV.

The chain has TRBV9 and TRBJ2-2; TRBD2 aligns across 7 bases. The CDR3 spans 16 residues. CDR1 is SGDLS and CDR2 is YYNGEE in the germline V gene. Trimming cost V 0 bases and J 3 bases; bases outside gene matches: 5. The CDR3 sequence is CASSVVASGDTGELFF. In DNA, the CDR3 is TGTGCCAGCAGCGTAGTGGCTAGCGGAGACACCGGGGAGCTGTTTTTT.

The gene calls are TRBV4-1 and TRBJ1-4, with D tentatively TRBD1 (5 bases). Trimming shortened V by 2 bases and J by 7 bases, and 17 bases separated the two germline ends. The germline V gene has CDR1 MGHRA and CDR2 YSYEKL. The CDR3 is 16 residues long. The CDR3 here is CASSQPREAVGEKLFF. In DNA, the CDR3 is TGCGCCAGCAGCCAACCCAGGGAAGCAGTAGGTGAAAAACTGTTTTTT.

The gene calls are TRBV7-2 and TRBJ2-3; D gene uncertain. Germline lookup yields CDR1 SGHTA and CDR2 FQGNSA. V dropped 5 bases and J dropped 2 bases, with 5 bases sitting between them. This CDR3 has 12 residues. CDR3 coding DNA: TGTGCCAGCAGCCCCAACACAGATACGCAGTATTTT. Its protein product is CASSPNTDTQYF.

V is TRBV28 and J is TRBJ1-5; no clear D gene. Trimming removed 4 bases at V and 5 bases at J, with 3 bases between. CDR3 size: 11 residues. Germline V gives CDR1 MDHEN, CDR2 SYDVKM. The CDR3 loop is CASSSYQPQHF. The CDR3 DNA follows: TGTGCCAGCAGTTCTTATCAGCCCCAGCATTTT.

The chain uses TRBV5-6 and TRBJ2-1; 9 bases are shared with TRBD1. Trimming removed 3 bases from V and 4 bases from J; junction bases left unmatched: 5. Germline loops: CDR1 SGHDT, CDR2 YYEEEE. This CDR3 region has 15 residues. Written as DNA, the CDR3 is TGTGCCAGCAGCTGGGGGACAGGGCCATACAATGAGCAGTTCTTC. It encodes CASSWGTGPYNEQFF.

A few counts support this clone. CDR3 residues: CASNLGPNTEAFF. CDR3 coding DNA: TGTGCCAGCAATTTGGGCCCGAACACTGAAGCTTTCTTT. This chain connects TRBV6-5 to TRBJ1-1; D is uncertain. The CDR3 has 13 amino acids. Germline V lookup: CDR1 MNHEY, CDR2 SVGAGI. Trimming pared 7 bases from V and 1 base from J, leaving 10 bases between.

The J gene is TRBJ2-7, the V gene TRBV7-6, with 10 positions matching TRBD1. Germline CDR1 is SGHVS and CDR2 is FNYEAQ. V dropped 1 base and J dropped 6; count of bases not matched to a gene: 3. CDR3 length: 14 residues. CDR3 protein: CASSLGQGAPEQYF. The CDR3 nucleotides are TGTGCCAGCAGCTTAGGACAGGGGGCTCCCGAGCAGTACTTC.

The gene calls are TRBV14 and TRBJ1-1, with 8 bases fitting TRBD1. V gave up 6 bases and J gave up 4 bases; unmatched junction bases: 7. The CDR3 totals 14 residues. The germline gives CDR1 SGHDN, CDR2 FVKESK. The CDR3: CASRHTGGVTEAFF. The CDR3 DNA reads TGTGCCAGCAGACATACAGGGGGTGTCACTGAAGCTTTCTTT.

The V and J genes are TRBV9 and TRBJ1-3; D is perhaps TRBD1 (5 bases). The CDR3 runs to 15 residues. Trimming left V 2 bases short and J 0 bases short, with 9 bases between. Germline assignment: CDR1 SGDLS and CDR2 YYNGEE. The CDR3 DNA follows: TGTGCCAGCAGCGTTCAGGGCCTCTCTGGAAACACCATATATTTT. Translated, it gives CASSVQGLSGNTIYF.

The genes are TRBV2 and TRBJ2-7; D is uncertain. The ends were cut back, 6 bases at V and 1 base at J, with 4 bases in the middle. Germline CDR1 SNHLY, CDR2 FYNNEI. This CDR3 spans 11 amino acids. CDR3 residues: CASSPSYEQYF. The CDR3 nucleotides are TGTGCCAGCAGCCCTTCCTACGAGCAGTACTTC.

The rearrangement uses TRBV2 and TRBJ1-5, with D possibly TRBD1 on 5 matching bases. This CDR3 has 17 residues. Trimming took 4 bases from V and 3 from J, leaving 19 bases between them. In germline, CDR1 is SNHLY, CDR2 FYNNEI. The CDR3 loop is CASSGISREGDNQPQHF. The CDR3 DNA reads TGTGCCAGCAGTGGAATATCCAGGGAAGGGGACAATCAGCCCCAGCATTTT.

The chain couples TRBV13 to TRBJ2-2, with D unclear. Germline V gives CDR1 PRHDT, CDR2 FYEKMQ (reference sequence). CDR3 size: 15 residues. V gave up 2 bases and J gave up 2 bases, with 9 bases separating them. CDR3 DNA sequence: TGTGCCAGCAGCTTAACGCCAGATAACACCGGGGAGCTGTTTTTT. Its translation is CASSLTPDNTGELFF.

V and J are TRBV5-6 and TRBJ1-1; D is perhaps TRBD1 (6 bases). There are 16 residues in the CDR3. CDR1 and CDR2 from the germline V gene are SGHDT and YYEEEE. Trimming took off 2 bases at V and 3 bases at J, with 17 bases between the two ends. In nucleotides, the CDR3 is TGTGCCAGCAGCTTCTGGGGGGGGCGTACGGACACTGAAGCTTTCTTT. It encodes CASSFWGGRTDTEAFF. Drawing the rest from reference TRBV5-6 and TRBJ1-1, the complete variable domain is DAGVTQSPTHLIKTRGQQVTLRCSPKSGHDTVSWYQQALGQGPQFIFQYYEEEERQRGNFPDRFSGHQFPNYSSELNVNALLLGDSALYLCASSFWGGRTDTEAFFGQGTRLTVV.

The chain recombines TRBV7-9 with TRBJ1-2; weak D call: TRBD1 (6 bases). This CDR3 contains 14 residues. Trimming removed 3 bases at V and 5 bases at J, with 13 bases between. From germline, CDR1 is SEHNR and CDR2 FQNEAQ (reference sequence). As DNA, the CDR3 is TGTGCCAGCAGCTTTCTGGACAGATGGTATGGCTACACCTTC. This encodes CASSFLDRWYGYTF. Full variable domain (missing parts from reference TRBV7-9 and TRBJ1-2): DTGVSQNPRHKITKRGQNVTFRCDPISEHNRLYWYRQTLGQGPEFLTYFQNEAQLEKSRLLSDRFSAERPKGSFSTLEIQRTEQGDSAMYLCASSFLDRWYGYTFGSGTRLTVV.

This rearrangement joins TRBV28 to TRBJ1-1; no definite D call. V was shortened by 6 bases and J by 6 bases, with 11 bases between the two germline ends. This CDR3 contains 12 residues. Germline assignment: CDR1 MDHEN and CDR2 SYDVKM. CDR3 residues: CASSPIRAEAFF. CDR3 DNA: TGTGCCAGCAGCCCGATTCGAGCTGAAGCTTTCTTT. Drawing the rest from reference TRBV28 and TRBJ1-1, the complete variable domain is DVKVTQSSRYLVKRTGEKVFLECVQDMDHENMFWYRQDPGLGLRLIYFSYDVKMKEKGDIPEGYSVSREKKERFSLILESASTNQTSMYLCASSPIRAEAFFGQGTRLTVV.

The V and J genes are TRBV14 and TRBJ2-7; D unclear. The CDR3 is 15 amino acids. The V gene lost 1 base and the J gene lost 2 bases, with 12 bases spanning the gap. In germline, CDR1 is SGHDN, CDR2 FVKESK. Here the CDR3 reads CASSQAVGRTYEQYF. The CDR3 DNA reads TGTGCCAGCAGCCAAGCAGTGGGCCGAACCTACGAGCAGTACTTC. Full variable domain (outside the CDR3, taken from reference TRBV14 and TRBJ2-7): EAGVTQFPSHSVIEKGQTVTLRCDPISGHDNLYWYRRVMGKEIKFLLHFVKESKQDESGMPNNRFLAERTGGTYSTLKVQPAELEDSGVYFCASSQAVGRTYEQYFGPGTRLTVT.

This chain connects TRBV6-6 to TRBJ1-1; D call uncertain. The V gene's germline CDR1 is MNHNY and CDR2 SVGAGI (reference sequence). This CDR3 has 14 residues. With 5 bases removed from V and 1 base from J, the gap between germline ends came to 11 bases. As DNA, the CDR3 is TGTGCCAGCAGTCTCACCGCGAAGAACACTGAAGCTTTCTTT. This codes for CASSLTAKNTEAFF.

The chain has TRBV28 and TRBJ1-4; the D gene is possibly TRBD1 (6 bases). Germline values: CDR1 MDHEN, CDR2 SYDVKM. The V end lost 3 bases, the J end lost 8 bases, and 19 bases lay between the germline ends. This CDR3 is built from 16 residues. In DNA, the CDR3 is TGTGCCAGCAGTTTCGATTTCGGGGGGCGGGGAGAAAAACTGTTTTTT. This translates into CASSFDFGGRGEKLFF.

The chain is built from TRBV6-4 and TRBJ2-1; TRBD1 agrees at 7 bases. J gave up 6 bases and V 5 bases, and 10 bases lay outside the gene matches. There are 15 residues in the CDR3. The V gene's germline CDR1 is MRHNA and CDR2 SNTAGT. The CDR3 spells CASSILQGPLNEQFF. CDR3 bases: TGTGCCAGCAGTATCCTACAGGGGCCACTCAATGAGCAGTTCTTC.